The rows below give T cell receptor beta chains drawn from one sample of a study of shared clonotypes between healthy human individuals. The table came from immunoSEQ multiplex PCR; TCRdb's copy has only in-frame clones and leaves some out. The table lists approximately 500,000 clones, approximately 79% of them singletons, with 9.5% to 15% in the top ten. Sequencing input: PBMCs. Receptors originate from a woman aged 40 to 50 in good health. Some clones in this sample may be carry-over from other donors' samples. Each CDR3 is given with its conserved first and last residue. The D gene is left open where the match is weak.

D gene: .
V gene: TRBV4-2
J gene: TRBJ2-2
CDR3 protein: CASSQGLAIRELFF

D gene: .
V gene: TRBV7-2
J gene: TRBJ1-1
CDR3 protein: CASGAVRTSTEAFF

D gene: TRBD1
V gene: TRBV29-1
J gene: TRBJ2-5
CDR3 protein: CSVTGGVGETQYF

D gene: .
V gene: TRBV15
J gene: TRBJ1-5
CDR3 protein: CATSRRRDQPQHF

D gene: .
V gene: TRBV5-1
J gene: TRBJ2-5
CDR3 protein: CASSLEEGETQYF

D gene: .
V gene: TRBV28
J gene: TRBJ2-5
CDR3 protein: CASSPHRYGETQYF

D gene: .
V gene: TRBV9
J gene: TRBJ1-6
CDR3 protein: CASSTAGVGSPLHF

D gene: .
V gene: TRBV29-1
J gene: TRBJ1-1
CDR3 protein: CSVEWYLNTEAFF

D gene: .
V gene: TRBV6-1
J gene: TRBJ1-4
CDR3 protein: CASSGRGREKLFF

D gene: .
V gene: TRBV7-6
J gene: TRBJ1-2
CDR3 protein: CASSLGGNYGYTF

D gene: TRBD2
V gene: TRBV28
J gene: TRBJ2-1
CDR3 protein: CASSLTRDYPQFF

D gene: TRBD2
V gene: TRBV14
J gene: TRBJ2-7
CDR3 protein: CASSQDRRELHEQYF

D gene: TRBD2
V gene: TRBV5-4
J gene: TRBJ2-7
CDR3 protein: CASSLAGGPSYEQYF

D gene: TRBD2
V gene: TRBV6-4
J gene: TRBJ2-3
CDR3 protein: CASSATSGSTDTQYF